Following are 30 T cell receptor beta chains from one sample sequenced in a study of beta chain features in type 1 diabetes. Since all of the isolated RNA was reverse transcribed, expressed TCRB transcripts were what got sequenced. Only in-frame clones appear in the TCRdb table, and some are missing; sequencing was by immunoSEQ multiplex PCR. Here the sample spans over 120,000 clones, around 8.7% being singletons. The sequenced sample was central memory CD4+ T cells from blood. The source is a man younger than 35 in good health.

This clone was observed a few times. This sequence joins TRBV7-2 and TRBJ1-2; D possibly corresponds to TRBD1 (5 bases). The ends were cut back, 3 bases at V and 1 base at J, with 6 bases in the middle. The CDR3 length is 13 residues. Germline CDR1 SGHTA, CDR2 FQGNSA. The CDR3 DNA reads as TGTGCCAGCAGCTTGGGACTTAACTATGGCTACACCTTC. Translated: CASSLGLNYGYTF.

This clone was counted ten times or more. The rearrangement joins TRBV7-9 to TRBJ2-1; tentatively, D is TRBD1 (5 bases). CDR1 SEHNR and CDR2 FQNEAQ come from the germline V gene (reference sequence). V was trimmed by 1 base and J by 5 bases, leaving 12 bases between them. The CDR3 length is 15 residues. CDR3 region: CASSLVVGDNNEQFF. CDR3 in DNA: TGTGCCAGCAGCTTAGTGGTAGGGGATAACAATGAGCAGTTCTTC.

This clone came up a few times. The rearrangement links TRBV5-1 to TRBJ2-5, with TRBD2 matching over 16 bases. Germline CDR1 SGHRS, CDR2 YFSETQ. Losses at the gene ends were 2 bases for V and 5 bases for J; bases not matched to a gene: 6. This CDR3 is 17 amino acids long. This CDR3 is CASSFGTSGGARETQYF. CDR3 nucleotide sequence: TGCGCCAGCAGCTTCGGGACTAGCGGGGGGGCTCGGGAGACCCAGTACTTC.

This chain connects TRBV9 to TRBJ1-6; D may be TRBD1 (6 bases). Germline CDR1 reads SGDLS; CDR2 reads YYNGEE. Trimming pared 0 bases from V and 10 bases from J, leaving 14 bases between. This CDR3 is built from 15 residues. CDR3 nucleotide sequence: TGTGCCAGCAGCGTAGCCGCAGGGGCCACCTCACCCCTCCACTTT. As protein: CASSVAAGATSPLHF.

In this sample, this clone turned up a few times. This sequence joins TRBV6-5 and TRBJ1-3, with a tentative D call TRBD1 (6 bases). The ends were cut back, 6 bases at V and 2 bases at J, with 8 bases in the middle. Per germline, CDR1 MNHEY and CDR2 SVGAGI. The CDR3 loop spans 13 amino acids. The CDR3 loop is CASRTGTGNTIYF. As DNA, the CDR3 is TGTGCCAGCAGAACAGGGACTGGAAACACCATATATTTT.

CDR3: CASSFSTSSYNEQFF. The CDR3 region has the DNA TGTGCCAGCAGCTTCTCGACTAGCTCCTACAATGAGCAGTTCTTC. The gene calls are TRBV11-2 and TRBJ2-1, with a tentative D call TRBD2 (6 bases). Trimming removed 3 bases at V and 0 bases at J, with 9 bases between. The germline gives CDR1 SGHAT, CDR2 FQNNGV. The CDR3 runs to 15 residues. Full variable domain (outside the CDR3, taken from reference TRBV11-2 and TRBJ2-1): EAGVAQSPRYKIIEKRQSVAFWCNPISGHATLYWYQQILGQGPKLLIQFQNNGVVDDSQLPKDRFSAERLKGVDSTLKIQPAKLEDSAVYLCASSFSTSSYNEQFFGPGTRLTVL.

This clone was detected only a few times. V is TRBV27 and J is TRBJ2-7, with D possibly matching TRBD1 (7 bases). Per germline, CDR1 MNHEY and CDR2 SMNVEV (reference sequence). Trimming stripped 6 bases from V and 4 bases from J, with 19 bases between. There are 15 residues in the CDR3. The CDR3 DNA sequence: TGTGCCAGCAGACCCTCTGGAGGGGGCGGTTACGAGCAGTACTTC. This codes for CASRPSGGGGYEQYF.

The J gene is TRBJ2-1, the V gene TRBV7-2; the D gene is possibly TRBD2 (6 bases). From germline, CDR1 is SGHTA and CDR2 FQGNSA. The CDR3 is 15 residues long. The V end lost 5 bases, the J end lost 8 bases, and 19 bases lay between the germline ends. The CDR3 DNA is TGTGCCAGCAGCCGAGCGGAGGGGCCTATCGATGAGCAGTTCTTC. Encoded protein: CASSRAEGPIDEQFF.

This clone was observed a handful of times. A much larger clonotype is one base distant, so this may be a read error. This sample includes further DNA sequences coding for the same CDR3. CDR3 in amino acids: CASRESNQPQHF. Written as DNA, the CDR3 is TGTGCCAGCAGGGAGAGCAATCAGCCCCAGCATTTT. The chain is built from TRBV28 and TRBJ1-5, with D unresolved. The CDR3 consists of 12 residues. Germline lookup yields CDR1 MDHEN and CDR2 SYDVKM. Trimming left V 6 bases short and J 1 base short, with 4 bases between.

J is TRBJ2-5 and V is TRBV29-1; D perhaps matches TRBD1 (6 bases). The CDR3 is made up of 14 amino acids. CDR1 and CDR2 from the germline V gene are SQVTM and ANQGSEA. Trimming took off 7 bases at V and 0 bases at J, with 15 bases between the two ends. This CDR3 reads CSANRGHHQETQYF. The CDR3 DNA reads TGCAGCGCTAACCGGGGACATCACCAAGAGACCCAGTACTTC.

In its sample, this clone was seen a few times. V usage is TRBV15 and J usage is TRBJ1-2; D gene uncertain. Between the trimmed V and J ends, which lost 0 bases and 4 bases, there was a span of 6 bases. Germline loops: CDR1 LNHNV, CDR2 YYDKDF (reference sequence). The CDR3 contains 13 residues. The CDR3 DNA reads as TGTGCCACCAGCAGAGATGAGAGCTATGGCTACACCTTC. The encoded protein is CATSRDESYGYTF.

The chain carries TRBV7-7 and TRBJ1-3; 9 bases agree with TRBD1. V lost 5 bases, J lost 4 bases, and 9 bases stayed unmatched. Germline assignment: CDR1 SSHAT and CDR2 FNYEAQ (reference sequence). This CDR3 has 16 residues. Here the CDR3 DNA reads TGTGCCAGCAGCCCCCAAACAGGGGGCGTCGGAAACACCATATATTTT. This codes for CASSPQTGGVGNTIYF. Supplemented by reference TRBV7-7 and TRBJ1-3, the full variable domain reads GAGVSQSPRYKVTKRGQDVTLRCDPISSHATLYWYQQALGQGPEFLTYFNYEAQPDKSGLPSDRFSAERPEGSISTLTIQRTEQRDSAMYRCASSPQTGGVGNTIYFGEGSWLTVV.

This chain links TRBV19 with TRBJ2-7, with 7 bases lining up with TRBD2. The ends lost 3 bases at V and 3 bases at J; junction bases unmatched: 8. Germline V gene data show CDR1 as LNHDA and CDR2 as SQIVND (reference sequence). There are 15 residues in the CDR3. CDR3 region: CASSIGLADLYEQYF. The CDR3 bases are TGTGCCAGTAGTATTGGGCTAGCGGACCTCTACGAGCAGTACTTC.

This clone has a handful of counts. The chain is built from TRBV2 and TRBJ2-3; 12 bases agree with TRBD2. The CDR3 is 16 residues long. In germline, CDR1 is SNHLY, CDR2 FYNNEI. The junction had 5 bases not matched to a gene; V was cut back by 5 bases and J by 2 bases. The CDR3 DNA reads as TGTGCCAGCAGTCGGACTAGCGGGACTACCACAGATACGCAGTATTTT. As protein: CASSRTSGTTTDTQYF. The full variable domain, in which reference TRBV2 and TRBJ2-3 provide the parts outside the CDR3, is EPEVTQTPSHQVTQMGQEVILRCVPISNHLYFYWYRQILGQKVEFLVSFYNNEISEKSEIFDDQFSVERPDGSNFTLKIRSTKLEDSAMYFCASSRTSGTTTDTQYFGPGTRLTVL.

This clone has a handful of counts. The chain recombines TRBV4-1 with TRBJ2-7; 9 positions match TRBD1. This CDR3 has 16 residues. V lost 2 bases and J lost 3; bases outside the gene matches: 8. Germline V gene lookup returns CDR1 MGHRA and CDR2 YSYEKL. For the CDR3, the DNA is TGCGCCAGCAGCCAAAGCCCTAGGGACAGGGACTACGAGCAGTACTTC. Its translation: CASSQSPRDRDYEQYF.

This clone was seen only a few times. This chain uses TRBV19 with TRBJ2-7; 9 bases fit TRBD1. Trimming cost V 0 bases and J 3 bases; bases outside gene matches: 3. The CDR3 runs to 15 residues. Per the germline V gene, CDR1 is LNHDA and CDR2 is SQIVND (reference sequence). CDR3 nucleotides: TGTGCCAGTAGTATAGAAGGACAGGGGCTCTACGAGCAGTACTTC. Translated, it gives CASSIEGQGLYEQYF.

The J gene is TRBJ2-2, the V gene TRBV5-1, with TRBD1 as a possible D gene (5 bases). Between the trimmed V and J ends, which lost 1 base and 3 bases, there was a span of 10 bases. CDR3 length: 15 residues. Germline loops: CDR1 SGHRS, CDR2 YFSETQ. CDR3: CASSLSSRDTGELFF. DNA for the CDR3: TGCGCCAGCAGCTTGTCCAGCAGGGACACCGGGGAGCTGTTTTTT.

This clone turned up a few times. The chain couples TRBV5-1 to TRBJ2-5, with a possible D match to TRBD1 (5 bases). This CDR3 is 15 amino acids long. The V gene's germline CDR1 is SGHRS and CDR2 YFSETQ. Trimming took 0 bases from V and 3 from J, leaving 12 bases between them. The CDR3 reads CASSLEWPGKETQYF. The DNA of the CDR3 is TGCGCCAGCAGCTTGGAGTGGCCAGGGAAAGAGACCCAGTACTTC.

This clone was recorded many times. The chain's CDR3 is CASSGQRTGTGSDQPQHF. The CDR3 coding sequence is TGTGCCAGCAGCGGACAGCGGACCGGGACAGGATCAGATCAGCCCCAGCATTTT. The chain joins TRBV7-8 to TRBJ1-5; 8 bases are a match to TRBD1. V lost 5 bases and J lost 5; bases outside the gene matches: 17. This CDR3 region has 18 residues. Per the germline V gene, CDR1 is SGHVS and CDR2 is FQNEAQ.

This clone was seen a handful of times. V is TRBV7-9 and J is TRBJ1-4; 8 bases fit TRBD1. Germline V gives CDR1 SEHNR, CDR2 FQNEAQ (reference sequence). CDR3 length: 15 amino acids. V lost 5 bases, J lost 8 bases, and 10 bases stayed unmatched. The CDR3 sequence is CASSHDRGSGEKLFF. The CDR3 DNA reads as TGTGCCAGCAGCCACGACAGGGGCAGTGGGGAAAAACTGTTTTTT.

V usage is TRBV19 and J usage is TRBJ1-5; 9 bases match TRBD1. V shed 5 bases and J 6 bases; nucleotides not matched to a gene: 8. Germline V CDR1 and CDR2: LNHDA, SQIVND (reference sequence). The CDR3 has 15 amino acids. CDR3 sequence (DNA): TGTGCCAGTAGTTCTGGGACAGGGAACAGTCAGCCCCAGCATTTT. The encoded protein is CASSSGTGNSQPQHF.

This clone was counted only a few times. The CDR3 region has the DNA TGCGCCAGCAGCTTGGGCCTAACAGATACGCAGTATTTT. Translated: CASSLGLTDTQYF. The rearrangement uses TRBV5-1 and TRBJ2-3; D ambiguous. The V gene's germline CDR1 is SGHRS and CDR2 YFSETQ. With 0 bases removed from V and 3 bases from J, the gap between germline ends came to 5 bases. The CDR3 runs 13 residues.

Many counts were recorded for this clone. The chain couples TRBV30 to TRBJ2-2; the D is unclear. The CDR3 runs to 10 residues. CDR1 is GTSNPN, CDR2 SVGIG, per germline (reference sequence). V was pared by 6 bases and J by 5 bases, with 4 bases between. CDR3 in amino acids: CACETGELFF. As DNA, the CDR3 is TGTGCCTGTGAGACCGGGGAGCTGTTTTTT.

The chain joins TRBV7-2 to TRBJ1-4, with D hard to call. CDR3 length: 12 amino acids. V lost 2 bases and J 7 bases, leaving 5 bases between the germline ends. Germline V gene data show CDR1 as SGHTA and CDR2 as FQGNSA. The CDR3 loop reads CASSLLGEKLFF. CDR3 in DNA: TGTGCCAGCAGCTTACTAGGTGAAAAACTGTTTTTT.

This chain uses TRBV25-1 with TRBJ1-2, with D maybe TRBD1 (5 bases). The germline V gene has CDR1 MGHDK and CDR2 SYGVNS. The CDR3 totals 13 residues. V shed 2 bases and J shed 5 bases, with 9 bases lying between them. This chain's CDR3 is CASSEQGWYGYTF. The CDR3 DNA reads TGTGCCAGCAGTGAACAGGGATGGTATGGCTACACCTTC.

As regards this clone: Other DNA sequences of this sample code for an identical CDR3. The rearrangement links TRBV7-8 to TRBJ1-3; 8 bases map to TRBD1. Germline CDR1 reads SGHVS; CDR2 reads FQNEAQ. The junction had 3 bases not matched to a gene; V was cut back by 6 bases and J by 2 bases. CDR3 length: 14 amino acids. The CDR3 DNA reads as TGTGCCAGCAGTTCACAGGGGGCTGGAAACACCATATATTTT. It is translated as CASSSQGAGNTIYF.

This clone showed up just a few times. This chain uses TRBV11-2 with TRBJ2-7, with 9 bases aligning to TRBD1. Germline loops: CDR1 SGHAT, CDR2 FQNNGV. The CDR3 has 15 residues. Unmatched junction bases numbered 7, after V lost 3 bases and J lost 4 bases. The CDR3 is CASSFPGQGFYEQYF. The DNA of the CDR3 is TGTGCCAGCAGCTTTCCGGGACAGGGTTTTTACGAGCAGTACTTC. Drawing the rest from reference TRBV11-2 and TRBJ2-7, the complete variable domain is EAGVAQSPRYKIIEKRQSVAFWCNPISGHATLYWYQQILGQGPKLLIQFQNNGVVDDSQLPKDRFSAERLKGVDSTLKIQPAKLEDSAVYLCASSFPGQGFYEQYFGPGTRLTVT.

This clone was counted between two and nine times. V usage is TRBV7-2 and J usage is TRBJ1-6; 7 bases are a match to TRBD1. The CDR3 totals 15 residues. Per the germline V gene, CDR1 is SGHTA and CDR2 is FQGNSA. V lost 5 bases to trimming and J lost 6 bases; unmatched junction nucleotides: 7. The CDR3 loop is CASSTQTGSNSPLHF. The CDR3 DNA is TGTGCCAGCAGCACCCAGACAGGGTCTAATTCACCCCTCCACTTT.

This clone was seen a few times. The rearrangement links TRBV7-2 to TRBJ1-4, with D perhaps matching TRBD1 (6 bases). V was shortened by 1 base and J by 7 bases, with 19 bases between the two germline ends. Germline V CDR1 and CDR2: SGHTA, FQGNSA. The CDR3 loop spans 17 amino acids. Here the CDR3 DNA reads TGTGCCAGCAGCTTAGTGCCCGCAGGGGCTTCGGGTGAAAAACTGTTTTTT. As protein: CASSLVPAGASGEKLFF.

This clone has just a few counts. This chain joins TRBV7-2 and TRBJ2-5; D may be TRBD2 (6 bases). V lost 5 bases and J 1 base, leaving 14 bases between the germline ends. Per germline, CDR1 SGHTA and CDR2 FQGNSA. The CDR3 is 15 amino acids. This chain's CDR3 is CASSPRPSAQETQYF. For the CDR3, the DNA is TGTGCCAGCAGCCCCCGCCCTAGCGCCCAAGAGACCCAGTACTTC.